The 3 T cell receptor beta chains below come from one sample, sequenced in a study of blood T cell repertoires in COVID-19. The method was immunoSEQ multiplex PCR; TCRdb's version includes in-frame clones alone and lacks a portion of them. The sample yields some 130,000 clones, more than 75% seen once. Sequenced: peripheral blood. The source of these receptors is a man aged 50 or older with active COVID-19.

The J gene is TRBJ1-4, the V gene TRBV14; D gene unclear. CDR3 length: 13 residues. V was clipped by 0 bases and J by 7 bases, with 6 bases between them. The germline V gene encodes CDR1 SGHDN and CDR2 FVKESK. The CDR3 sequence is CASSQDVREKLFF. The CDR3 DNA follows: TGTGCCAGCAGCCAAGATGTGCGTGAAAAACTGTTTTTT.

The rearrangement joins TRBV4-1 to TRBJ1-5; no clear D gene. V lost 1 base and J 5 bases, leaving 6 bases between the germline ends. Germline CDR1 is MGHRA and CDR2 is YSYEKL. The length of the CDR3 is 13 residues. CDR3 region: CASSQGLDQPQHF. In DNA form, the CDR3 reads TGCGCCAGCAGCCAAGGATTAGATCAGCCCCAGCATTTT.

V usage is TRBV29-1 and J usage is TRBJ2-1; 10 nucleotides match TRBD2. Trimming cost V 4 bases and J 4 bases; bases outside gene matches: 4. The V gene's germline CDR1 is SQVTM and CDR2 ANQGSEA. The CDR3 extends over 14 amino acids. The CDR3 is CSVASGGFYNEQFF. The CDR3 DNA reads as TGCAGCGTTGCTAGCGGGGGCTTTTACAATGAGCAGTTCTTC.